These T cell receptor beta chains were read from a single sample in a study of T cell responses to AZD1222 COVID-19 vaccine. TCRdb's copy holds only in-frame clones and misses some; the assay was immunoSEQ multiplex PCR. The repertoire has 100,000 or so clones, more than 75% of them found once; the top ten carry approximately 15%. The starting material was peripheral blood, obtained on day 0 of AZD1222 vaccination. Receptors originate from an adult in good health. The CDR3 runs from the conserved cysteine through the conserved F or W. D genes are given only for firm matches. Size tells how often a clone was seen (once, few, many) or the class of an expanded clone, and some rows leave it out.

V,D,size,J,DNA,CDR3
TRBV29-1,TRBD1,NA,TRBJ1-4,TGCAGCGTTCGGGGACAGGCCGTTGAAAAACTGTTTTTT,CSVRGQAVEKLFF
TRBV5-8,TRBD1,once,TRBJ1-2,TGTGCCAGCAGCTTGAGGGCAGGGGGAGGCTACACCTTC,CASSLRAGGGYTF
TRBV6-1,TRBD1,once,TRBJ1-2,TGTGCCAGCAGTGAAGTGGACAGGGTCGATGGCTACACCTTC,CASSEVDRVDGYTF
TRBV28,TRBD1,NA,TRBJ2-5,TGTGCCAGCTCAGGGGGCGGGGAGACCCAGTACTTC,CASSGGGETQYF
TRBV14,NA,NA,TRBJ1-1,TGTGCCAGCATGAGAAGCGGTAACACTGAAGCTTTCTTT,CASMRSGNTEAFF
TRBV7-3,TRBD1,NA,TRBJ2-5,TGTGCCAGCAGCCGAACAGGGGGCGATAGGGAGACCCAGTACTTC,CASSRTGGDRETQYF
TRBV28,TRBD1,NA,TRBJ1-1,TGTGCCAGCAGTTTATACCTCAGGGGGTACACTGAAGCTTTCTTT,CASSLYLRGYTEAFF
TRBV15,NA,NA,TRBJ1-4,TGTGCCACCAGCAGAGATGCTGAAAAACTGTTTTTT,CATSRDAEKLFF
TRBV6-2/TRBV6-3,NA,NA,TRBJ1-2,TGTGCCAGCAGTTACTCGACATCCCTACAGCCTATGCACTATGGCTACACCTTC,CASSYSTSLQPMHYGYTF
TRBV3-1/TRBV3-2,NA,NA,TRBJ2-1,TGTGCCAGCAGCCTAGGGTCTTACTCCTACAATGAGCAGTTCTTC,CASSLGSYSYNEQFF
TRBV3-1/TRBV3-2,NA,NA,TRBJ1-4,TGTGCCAGCAGCCAAAAGCAGAACGATGAAAAACTGTTTTTT,CASSQKQNDEKLFF
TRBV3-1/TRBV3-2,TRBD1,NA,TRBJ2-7,TGTGCCAGCAGCCCCGAAGACAGGGGAGGTAACGAGCAGTACTTC,CASSPEDRGGNEQYF
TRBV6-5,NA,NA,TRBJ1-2,TGTGCCAGCAGTCCCCGGTGGGGGGACTTCTATGGCTACACCTTC,CASSPRWGDFYGYTF
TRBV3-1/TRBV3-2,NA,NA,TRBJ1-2,TGTGCCAGCAGCCAAGGGCACCAGGATTATGGCTACACCTTC,CASSQGHQDYGYTF
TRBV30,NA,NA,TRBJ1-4,TGTGCCTGGAGTCCGGTTTTTAATGAAAAACTGTTTTTT,CAWSPVFNEKLFF
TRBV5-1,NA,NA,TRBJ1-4,TGCGCCAGCAGCGCAACGGATGGACGCGTGGAAAAACTGTTTTTT,CASSATDGRVEKLFF
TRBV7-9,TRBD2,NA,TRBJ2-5,TGTGCCAGCAGCTTAGCCCCGGGACTAGCGGGAGTTCCGCAGGAGACCCAGTACTTC,CASSLAPGLAGVPQETQYF
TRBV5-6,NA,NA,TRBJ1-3,TGTGCCAGCAGCTTCGGGGTCTCTGGAAACACCATATATTTT,CASSFGVSGNTIYF
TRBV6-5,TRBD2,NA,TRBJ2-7,TGTGCCAGCAGGATAGCGGGAGAGTACGAGCAGTACTTC,CASRIAGEYEQYF
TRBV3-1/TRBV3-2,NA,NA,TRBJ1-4,TGTGCCAGCAGCCAAGATTCGGCCAGGAGTCACGAAAAACTGTTTTTT,CASSQDSARSHEKLFF
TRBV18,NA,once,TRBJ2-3,TGTGCCAGCTCACGCTCAGCAGCTACTAGCACAGATACGCAGTATTTT,CASSRSAATSTDTQYF
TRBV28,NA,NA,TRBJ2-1,TGTGCCAGCAGGAGTAGTGTTAGCTCCTACAATGAGCAGTTCTTC,CASRSSVSSYNEQFF
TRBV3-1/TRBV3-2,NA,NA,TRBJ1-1,TGTGCCAGCAGTGTAAACGGCGCTGAAGCTTTCTTT,CASSVNGAEAFF
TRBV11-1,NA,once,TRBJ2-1,TGTGCCAGCAGCCAGACGAGGGTCGGCAATGAGCAGTTCTTC,CASSQTRVGNEQFF
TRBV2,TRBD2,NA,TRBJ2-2,TGTGCCAGCAGTTACCTAGCGGGAAGTACCGGGGAGCTGTTTTTT,CASSYLAGSTGELFF
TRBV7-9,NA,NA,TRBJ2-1,TGTGCCAGCAGCCCACGGGAGATCGGGTACAATGAGCAGTTCTTC,CASSPREIGYNEQFF
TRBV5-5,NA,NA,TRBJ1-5,TGTGCCAGCAGCGGGGTGAATCAGCCCCAGCATTTT,CASSGVNQPQHF
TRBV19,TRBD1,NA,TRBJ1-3,TGTGCCAGTAGTACGGGACAGCGAAACACCATATATTTT,CASSTGQRNTIYF
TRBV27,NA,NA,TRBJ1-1,TGTGCCAGCAGTTTGTACGGGACCGCTGAAGCTTTCTTT,CASSLYGTAEAFF
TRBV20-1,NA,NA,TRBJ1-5,TGCAGTGCTAGTACCGGATGGGGCAATCAGCCCCAGCATTTT,CSASTGWGNQPQHF
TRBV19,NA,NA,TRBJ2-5,TGTGCCAGTAGTATCCAGAGACAAGAGACCCAGTACTTC,CASSIQRQETQYF
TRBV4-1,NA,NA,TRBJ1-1,TGCGCCAGCAGTCGGTCCGATGAAGCTTTCTTT,CASSRSDEAFF
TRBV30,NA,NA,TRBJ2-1,TGTGCCTGGAGTAGGTTGAACTCCTACAATGAGCAGTTCTTC,CAWSRLNSYNEQFF
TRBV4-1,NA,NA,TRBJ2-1,TGCGCCAGCAGCCAAGAGCGGGGACGGTACAATGAGCAGTTCTTC,CASSQERGRYNEQFF
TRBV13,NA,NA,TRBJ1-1,TGTGCCAGCAGCTCTATCTCAGGGAAGAGGACTGAAGCTTTCTTT,CASSSISGKRTEAFF
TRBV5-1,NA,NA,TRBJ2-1,TGCGCCAGCAGCTTGGGAGTAGTCAGCGATGAGCAGTTCTTC,CASSLGVVSDEQFF
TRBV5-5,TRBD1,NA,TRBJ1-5,TGTGCCAGCAGCCAGGGGGACAATCAGCCCCAGCATTTT,CASSQGDNQPQHF
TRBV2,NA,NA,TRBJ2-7,TGTGCCAGCAGTGAAGCGAGGGGTTCTTGGCAGTACTTC,CASSEARGSWQYF
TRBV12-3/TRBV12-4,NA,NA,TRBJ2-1,TGTGCCAGCAGGACAGTGGGCAATGAGCAGTTCTTC,CASRTVGNEQFF
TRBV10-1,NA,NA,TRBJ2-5,TGCGCCAGCAGTGAGTGGAGGGGGGGCCAAGAGACCCAGTACTTC,CASSEWRGGQETQYF